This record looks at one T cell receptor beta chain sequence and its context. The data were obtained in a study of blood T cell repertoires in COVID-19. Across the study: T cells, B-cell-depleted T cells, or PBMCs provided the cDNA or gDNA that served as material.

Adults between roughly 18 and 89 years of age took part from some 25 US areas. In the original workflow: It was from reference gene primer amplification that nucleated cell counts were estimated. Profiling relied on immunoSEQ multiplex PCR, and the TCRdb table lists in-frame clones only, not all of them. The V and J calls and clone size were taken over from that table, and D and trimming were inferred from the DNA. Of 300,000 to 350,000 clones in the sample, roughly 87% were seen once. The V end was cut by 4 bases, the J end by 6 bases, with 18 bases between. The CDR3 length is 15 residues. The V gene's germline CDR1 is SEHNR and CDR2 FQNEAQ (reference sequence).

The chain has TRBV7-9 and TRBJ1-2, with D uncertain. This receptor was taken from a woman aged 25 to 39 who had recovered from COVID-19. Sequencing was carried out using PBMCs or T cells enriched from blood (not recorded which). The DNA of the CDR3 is TGTGCCAGCAGCTCAGTGGTGCGGGGAGGAGATGGCTACACCTTC. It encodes CASSSVVRGGDGYTF.